This T cell receptor (beta chain) was profiled in a study of T-cell memory formation after mild COVID-19. TCRdb re-called the 5' RACE reads through MiXCR, storing one row per CDR3 protein. The sample carries 310,000 or so distinct CDR3 sequences, 15% to 20% recorded once. Sequencing was done on a sample of PBMCs or a T cell subset sorted from them (not recorded which). The receptor was derived from a man aged 18 to 35 who had mild COVID-19 (a few samples of this study predate the infection). Cell type and time point are not known.

Written as DNA, the CDR3 is TGCAGCGGAGCGGACCAAGAGACCCAGTACTTC. It specifies CSGADQETQYF. J is TRBJ2-5 and V is TRBV29-1, with a weak D call TRBD2 (5 bases). V dropped 7 bases and J dropped 0 bases, with 6 bases sitting between them. The germline V gene has CDR1 SQVTM and CDR2 ANQGSEA. The CDR3 spans 11 residues.